This T cell receptor beta chain was identified in a study of cytomegalovirus exposure and HLA in healthy donors. As for the study in general: The same platform was used for the roughly 110 validation repertoires as for the 600 to 700 first-cohort repertoires, as reported in a later analysis.

Germline V gene data show CDR1 as MNHEY and CDR2 as SMNVEV (reference sequence). After removal of 4 bases from V and 2 bases from J, the junction contained 10 bases not matched to a gene. The CDR3 extends over 16 amino acids. The study, taken as a whole, reports: Confirmation was obtained in vitro that a few CMV-associated chains are specific for CMV antigens. Subsequent analysis found a tendency for first-cohort TCR clusters to co-occur within the approximately 130 validation repertoires. A list of 164 TCR beta chains associated with cytomegalovirus was given.

Some clones are missing from TCRdb's copy, which holds only in-frame ones; the method was immunoSEQ multiplex PCR. This sample yields about 220,000 clones, of which 70% to 90% are seen a single time; roughly 2.8% belongs to the top ten. To note about this clone: What it binds is unknown.

The chain joins TRBV27 to TRBJ2-7; 8 nucleotides agree with TRBD2. The clonotype comes from a woman in her late teens or twenties in good health and CMV-seronegative. Sequencing was performed on PBMCs. The CDR3 protein is CASSSSGLALPYEQYF. The CDR3 DNA sequence: TGTGCCAGCAGTTCCTCCGGACTAGCCCTTCCCTACGAGCAGTACTTC.